These 17 T cell receptor beta chains were all obtained from the same sample, sequenced in a study of blood T cells in healthy people across ages. Primed by a sample-barcoded 5' primer and a J-beta primer mix, a second PCR proceeded for 7 to 11 cycles. TCRdb reprocessed the 5' RACE reads with MiXCR, giving one entry per CDR3 protein. The data hold roughly 1,500,000 distinct CDR3 sequences, with 34% observed a single time. Sequenced: blood. The source is a woman younger than 45 in good health.

This clonotype was detected many times. V gene TRBV4-1 combines with J gene TRBJ1-5; 7 bases are shared with TRBD1. CDR3 length: 17 amino acids. V trimming: 3 bases; J trimming: 3 bases; junction bases outside the gene matches: 11. Germline loops: CDR1 MGHRA, CDR2 YSYEKL. This CDR3 is CASSQGFGGQLNQPQHF. In DNA form, the CDR3 reads TGCGCCAGCAGCCAGGGTTTTGGGGGACAGCTCAATCAGCCCCAGCATTTT.

V is TRBV6-1 and J is TRBJ2-7; D remains ambiguous. Germline CDR1 MNHNS, CDR2 SASEGT. The CDR3 spans 13 residues. Trimming left V 2 bases short and J 12 bases short, with 17 bases between. The CDR3 DNA reads TGTGCCAGCAGTGAATGGGGAAGTTCTCCGGGGTACTTC. Translating gives CASSEWGSSPGYF.

A word on this clonotype: Just one base apart from a much larger clone, this may be a read error. CDR3 bases: TGCAGCGTTGAACCGGGACTAGCGGGAGACGGGGCCTCGACAGAGACCCAGTACTTC. Translation: CSVEPGLAGDGASTETQYF. V usage is TRBV29-1 and J usage is TRBJ2-5; 14 bases are a match to TRBD2. This CDR3 is built from 19 residues. Germline lookup yields CDR1 SQVTM and CDR2 ANQGSEA. V lost 2 bases, J lost 4 bases, and 15 bases stayed unmatched.

This clonotype was detected a few times. The chain links TRBV18 to TRBJ2-3; D uncertain. The CDR3 runs 17 residues. CDR1 and CDR2 from the germline V gene are KGHSH and LQKENI. The V and J ends lost 1 base and 0 bases respectively, with 14 bases between them. CDR3 loop: CASSPLRLIGSTDTQYF. In nucleotides, the CDR3 is TGTGCCAGCTCACCACTCCGGCTAATCGGTAGCACAGATACGCAGTATTTT.

At least ten counts were recorded for this clonotype. This rearrangement joins TRBV29-1 to TRBJ1-2; 10 bases agree with TRBD1. Germline V lookup: CDR1 SQVTM, CDR2 ANQGSEA. V gave up 1 base and J gave up 4 bases; unmatched junction bases: 0. The CDR3 has 13 residues. The CDR3 loop is CSVEGQGAYGYTF. CDR3 sequence (DNA): TGCAGCGTTGAAGGACAGGGGGCCTATGGCTACACCTTC.

In its sample, this clonotype was seen a few times. J is TRBJ1-2 and V is TRBV5-1; 10 bases align to TRBD1. V shed 5 bases and J 3 bases; nucleotides not matched to a gene: 7. From germline, CDR1 is SGHRS and CDR2 YFSETQ. The CDR3 runs to 15 residues. CDR3 sequence reads: CASSSPGQGHYGYTF. The DNA for the CDR3 is TGCGCCAGCAGTTCGCCGGGACAGGGGCACTATGGCTACACCTTC.

J is TRBJ1-1 and V is TRBV30; D ambiguous. The ends were cut back, 2 bases at V and 9 bases at J, with 19 bases in the middle. The CDR3 is made up of 14 amino acids. Germline CDR1 reads GTSNPN; CDR2 reads SVGIG (reference sequence). CDR3 amino acids: CAWSTRRSSPQAFF. CDR3 coding DNA: TGTGCCTGGAGTACCCGACGGAGCAGTCCTCAAGCTTTCTTT.

J is TRBJ1-2 and V is TRBV20-1; D is unresolved. CDR1 DFQATT and CDR2 SNEGSKA come from the germline V gene (reference sequence). The CDR3 is made up of 14 amino acids. The germline V and J ends were trimmed by 1 base and 3 bases, with 12 bases remaining between them. The DNA for the CDR3 is TGCAGTGCTAGAGCAACGGAGGGAGACTATGGCTACACCTTC. Residues: CSARATEGDYGYTF.

The chain uses TRBV6-2 or TRBV6-3 and TRBJ2-7, with unresolved D. CDR3 length: 14 amino acids. The germline V and J ends were trimmed by 7 bases and 0 bases, with 13 bases remaining between them. Germline-derived CDR1 and CDR2 are MNHEY and SVGEGT. CDR3 protein: CASTQWGSSYEQYF. As DNA, the CDR3 is TGTGCCAGCACCCAGTGGGGTTCCTCCTACGAGCAGTACTTC.

This clonotype occurred many times. The rearrangement joins TRBV20-1 to TRBJ2-7; no definite D call. V lost 3 bases to trimming and J lost 3 bases, with 12 bases between them. There are 13 residues in the CDR3. CDR1 and CDR2 from the germline V gene are DFQATT and SNEGSKA (reference sequence). The DNA of the CDR3 is TGCAGTGCTAGTGAGGCTACGAGCTACGAGCAGTACTTC. Its protein is CSASEATSYEQYF.

In regard to this clonotype: A read error may be the cause here, since a much bigger clone is one base away. V gene TRBV27 combines with J gene TRBJ1-1; unclear D gene. CDR3 length: 11 residues. The germline V and J ends were trimmed by 7 bases and 5 bases, with 8 bases remaining between them. Germline CDR1 and CDR2: MNHEY and SMNVEV (reference sequence). The CDR3 protein is CASTHGTEAFF. Here the CDR3 DNA reads TGTGCCAGCACCCACGGAACTGAAGCTTTCTTT.

The V and J genes are TRBV28 and TRBJ1-5; D is unresolved. Looked up from germline, CDR1 is MDHEN and CDR2 is SYDVKM. This CDR3 has 15 residues. V was pared by 6 bases and J by 4 bases, with 16 bases between. Written as DNA, the CDR3 is TGTGCCAGCAGGACGACTCGTGGCGGGAATCAGCCCCAGCATTTT. This gives the protein CASRTTRGGNQPQHF.

The sample holds a few counts of this clonotype. The chain carries TRBV5-6 and TRBJ2-1; D is uncertain. CDR3 size: 17 residues. Deletions cut 2 bases from V and 2 bases from J, with 17 bases between. CDR1 and CDR2 (germline): SGHDT, YYEEEE. CDR3 residues: CASSFDKTFRTYNEQFF. The CDR3 nucleotides read TGTGCCAGCAGCTTCGACAAGACCTTTAGGACCTACAATGAGCAGTTCTTC.

The table lists this clonotype with a few counts. The V and J genes are TRBV29-1 and TRBJ2-1, with 7 nucleotides matching TRBD1. From germline, CDR1 is SQVTM and CDR2 ANQGSEA. The V and J ends lost 6 bases and 7 bases, in that order; junction bases with no gene match: 9. The CDR3 has 13 amino acids. DNA of the CDR3: TGCAGCGTCAGCTCCCCGACAGGGAATGAGCAGTTCTTC. Residues: CSVSSPTGNEQFF.

The V gene is TRBV5-1, the J gene TRBJ2-6; TRBD1 might be the D (5 bases). This CDR3 region has 17 residues. Trimming pared 0 bases from V and 2 bases from J, leaving 12 bases between. Per the germline V gene, CDR1 is SGHRS and CDR2 is YFSETQ. This CDR3 is CASSLAGIRAGANVLTF. Written as DNA, the CDR3 is TGCGCCAGCAGCTTGGCAGGGATTAGGGCTGGGGCCAACGTCCTGACTTTC.

This clonotype was seen a few times. This chain links TRBV4-1 with TRBJ1-4; 7 bases match TRBD1. This CDR3 contains 16 residues. V shed 4 bases and J 1 base; nucleotides not matched to a gene: 6. The germline V gene encodes CDR1 MGHRA and CDR2 YSYEKL. The CDR3 DNA follows: TGCGCCAGCAGCCGACAGGGTCTTTTAACTAATGAAAAACTGTTTTTT. Translated: CASSRQGLLTNEKLFF.

This clonotype was counted a few times. The chain combines TRBV9 with TRBJ1-4, with a tentative D call TRBD1 (6 bases). CDR1 SGDLS and CDR2 YYNGEE come from the germline V gene. The CDR3 sequence is 18 residues long. Trimming took 4 bases from V and 0 from J, leaving 19 bases between them. The CDR3 nucleotides are TGTGCCAGCAGCCCTCGGGACGGCCGACAGGCAACTAATGAAAAACTGTTTTTT. As protein: CASSPRDGRQATNEKLFF.